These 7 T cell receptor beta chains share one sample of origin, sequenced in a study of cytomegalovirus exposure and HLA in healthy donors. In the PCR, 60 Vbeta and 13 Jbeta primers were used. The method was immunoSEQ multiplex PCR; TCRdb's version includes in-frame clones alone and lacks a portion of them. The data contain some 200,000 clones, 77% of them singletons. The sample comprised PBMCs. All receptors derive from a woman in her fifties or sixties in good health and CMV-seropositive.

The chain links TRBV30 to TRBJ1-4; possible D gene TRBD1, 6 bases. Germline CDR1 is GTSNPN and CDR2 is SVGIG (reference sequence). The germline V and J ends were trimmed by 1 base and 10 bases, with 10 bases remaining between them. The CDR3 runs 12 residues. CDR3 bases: TGTGCCTGGAGTGACAGGGTTGGAAAACTGTTTTTT. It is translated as CAWSDRVGKLFF.

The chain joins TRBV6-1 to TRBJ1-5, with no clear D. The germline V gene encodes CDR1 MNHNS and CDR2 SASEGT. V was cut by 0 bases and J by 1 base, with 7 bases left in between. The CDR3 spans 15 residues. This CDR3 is CASSEAYPSNQPQHF. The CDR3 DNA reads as TGTGCCAGCAGTGAAGCGTATCCCAGCAATCAGCCCCAGCATTTT.

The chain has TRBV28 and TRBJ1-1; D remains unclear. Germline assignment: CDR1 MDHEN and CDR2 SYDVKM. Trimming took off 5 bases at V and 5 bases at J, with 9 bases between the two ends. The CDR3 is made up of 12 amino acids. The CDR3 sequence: CASSLSVTEAFF. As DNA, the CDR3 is TGTGCCAGCAGTCTCTCGGTAACTGAAGCTTTCTTT.

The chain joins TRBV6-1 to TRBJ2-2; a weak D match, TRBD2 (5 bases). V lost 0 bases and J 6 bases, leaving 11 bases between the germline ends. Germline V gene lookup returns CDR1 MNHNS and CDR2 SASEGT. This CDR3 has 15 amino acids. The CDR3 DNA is TGTGCCAGCAGTGAAGCTGGACGGGGAGCCGGGGAGCTGTTTTTT. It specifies CASSEAGRGAGELFF.

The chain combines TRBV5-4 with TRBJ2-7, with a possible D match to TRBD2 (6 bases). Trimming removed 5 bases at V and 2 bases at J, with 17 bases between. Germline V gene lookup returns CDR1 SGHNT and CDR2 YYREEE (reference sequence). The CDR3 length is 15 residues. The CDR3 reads CASRPSGTQTYEQYF. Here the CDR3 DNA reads TGTGCCAGCAGACCCTCCGGGACTCAGACCTACGAGCAGTACTTC.

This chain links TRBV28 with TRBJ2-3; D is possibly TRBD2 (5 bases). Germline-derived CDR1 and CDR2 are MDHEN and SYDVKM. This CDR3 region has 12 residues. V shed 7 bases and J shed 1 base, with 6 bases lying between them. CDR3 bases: TGTGCCAGCATGAGGGGCACAGATACGCAGTATTTT. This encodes CASMRGTDTQYF.

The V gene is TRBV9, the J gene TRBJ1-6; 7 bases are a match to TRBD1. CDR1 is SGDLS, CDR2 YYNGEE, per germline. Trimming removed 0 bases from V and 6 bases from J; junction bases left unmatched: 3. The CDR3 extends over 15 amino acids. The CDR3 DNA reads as TGTGCCAGCAGCGTAGGGACAGGCGGTAATTCACCCCTCCACTTT. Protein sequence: CASSVGTGGNSPLHF.